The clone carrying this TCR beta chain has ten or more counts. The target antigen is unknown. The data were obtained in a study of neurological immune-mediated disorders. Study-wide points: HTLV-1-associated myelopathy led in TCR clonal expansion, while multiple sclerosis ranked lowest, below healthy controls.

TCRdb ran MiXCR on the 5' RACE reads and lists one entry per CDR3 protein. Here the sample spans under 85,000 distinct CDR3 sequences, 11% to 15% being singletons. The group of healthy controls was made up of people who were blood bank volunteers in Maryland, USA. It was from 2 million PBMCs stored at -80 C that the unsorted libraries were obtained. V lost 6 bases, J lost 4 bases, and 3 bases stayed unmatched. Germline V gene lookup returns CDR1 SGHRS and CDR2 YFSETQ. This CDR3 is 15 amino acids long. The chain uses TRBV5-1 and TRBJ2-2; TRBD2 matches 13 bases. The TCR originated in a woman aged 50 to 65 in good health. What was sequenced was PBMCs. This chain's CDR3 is CASTGTSGITGELFF. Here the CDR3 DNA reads TGCGCCAGCACCGGGACTAGCGGGATCACCGGGGAGCTGTTTTTT.